The subject of this entry is one T cell receptor (beta chain). The target antigen is unknown. For naive CD8 T cells, sorting used the CD8+CD4-CCR7+CD45RA+ phenotype. With listed TCR primers and previously described methods, bulk TCR libraries were prepared. TCRdb fed the PCR reads into MiXCR, producing one record per CDR3 protein. The sample carries nearly 650,000 distinct CDR3 sequences, 25% recorded once. This specimen comes from a study of molecular identifiers for immune sequencing clone quantification. The CDR3 runs 15 residues. Germline CDR1 reads LGHNA; CDR2 reads YSLEER. V dropped 4 bases and J dropped 3; count of bases not matched to a gene: 7. Study findings and constraints: Highly expanded clone sizes could be underestimated by identical TCR molecules that share a barcode.

Input material: naive CD8+ T cells from blood, with Jurkat cell RNA spiked in. Sample subset: FACS-sorted CD8+CD4-CCR7+CD45RA+ naive T cells. This receptor was obtained from a human donor in good health. Some libraries in this study had Jurkat cell RNA spiked in. The V gene is TRBV4-3, the J gene TRBJ2-3; 7 bases are a match to TRBD2. In DNA, the CDR3 is TGCGCCAGCAGCCGGAAGGGAGGGGAGACAGATACGCAGTATTTT. This codes for CASSRKGGETDTQYF.